The table lists the clone carrying this T cell receptor (beta chain) with many counts. Its antigen is currently unknown. This sample is drawn from a study of T cell responses to AZD1222 COVID-19 vaccine. The study's findings and limits: Repertoires were sampled only after the peak T cell response. Epitopes outside B.1.351 and B.1.1.7 mutated regions reportedly drew nearly half of spike TCRs. Spike-specific TCR depth and breadth grew after two AZD1222 doses. Among AZD1222 vaccinees, only five or six were seropositive at baseline.

The CDR3 contains 16 residues. Germline-derived CDR1 and CDR2 are MNHNS and SASEGT. V shed 1 base, J shed 9 bases, and the junction held 9 bases outside the gene matches. Generated by immunoSEQ multiplex PCR, the TCRdb table keeps only in-frame clones and is missing some. This sample has roughly 90,000 clones, with 80% to 90% found just once. This chain uses TRBV6-1 with TRBJ1-6; 7 bases agree with TRBD1. The receptor comes from an adult who received the AZD1222 COVID-19 vaccine. The sample here was peripheral blood, taken 28 days after the second AZD1222 dose. This CDR3 is CASSEGPDRVGSPLHF. In DNA, the CDR3 is TGTGCCAGCAGTGAAGGACCCGACAGGGTCGGTTCACCCCTCCACTTT.